This TCR beta chain stems from a study of regulatory T cells in long-lasting Graves disease (dated by TCRdb to the early 2020s). Study-wide context: Persistent Graves' disease was defined as antithyroid drug treatment for over 5 years with persistently positive TSH receptor autoantibodies. A total of roughly 35 samples were covered by TCR sequencing, comprising some 13 persistent and approximately 20 newly diagnosed Graves' disease patients. Persistent Graves' disease patients in the clinical cohort had taken antithyroid drugs for roughly ten years on average. Peripheral blood TCR sequencing and RNA sequencing compared persistent Graves' disease patients with newly diagnosed Graves' disease patients. The study was conducted in China and was registered as a clinical trial. What the work shows at the level of the full study, not this receptor alone: More public clonotypes were shared among persistent patients (around 2,600) than among newly diagnosed patients (just under 1,000). Sequencing and analysis were restricted to the TCR beta chain. Compared with newly diagnosed patients, persistent Graves' disease patients had lower TCR Shannon entropy and fewer highly expanded clones, which suggests clonal expansion. Preferential use of TRBV28, TRBJ1-2 and TRBJ2-5 was observed in persistent disease, whereas TRBV20-1 and TRBJ2-1 were favored in newly diagnosed disease. The study examined only peripheral blood because the primary lesion, thyroid tissue, could not be accessed. The authors acknowledged the small sample size as a limitation that may reduce accuracy.

This clonotype has a handful of counts. The target of this receptor is not known. No per-base quality is available; no much larger clone lies one base away. The sample's time point label, in plain terms: persistent/refractory GD, antithyroid drugs over 5 years with positive TRAb. For both TCR sequencing and RNA sequencing, RNA was extracted from PBMCs in TRIzol. The diagnosis of Graves' disease was made according to American Thyroid Association guidelines. Patients were recruited from an endocrinology department in Xi'an, China. From each patient, approximately 10 milliliters of peripheral blood was collected into an EDTA anticoagulant tube. Ficoll Paque Plus density gradient separation was used to isolate PBMCs, and no further T cell sorting was done. RNA quality was checked with an Agilent 2100 Bioanalyzer and agarose gel, and concentration with a NanoDrop 2000. Library prep was done by multiplex PCR. TCRdb shows the sequencer as Illumina HiSeq 4000. iRepertoire HTBI primers and Arm-PCR amplification of CDR3 regions were used to construct TCR beta libraries. PCR products were gel purified before sequencing. As for the original processing: A total of some 60 TRBV and some 15 TRBJ segments were identified across samples and were used for gene usage analysis of CDR3 amino acid clonotypes. COPE and FqMerger were used to merge filtered high-quality paired reads into contigs. BLAST was used to align contigs to IMGT TRBV, TRBD and TRBJ reference genes, and CDR3 was defined according to IMGT. Clonotypes above 0.1% frequency were classified as highly expanded clones. Shannon entropy was used to measure repertoire diversity, and the Gini coefficient was used to measure V-J evenness. Clonotypes shared by more than one individual were considered public. TCRdb reran the public reads through fastp at Q25 and MiXCR, keeping productive beta chains. Rows matching on CDR3 protein sequence are summarized as one entry with the most common DNA and genes. These V and J calls derive from TCRdb rather than the authors' analysis. The sample table shows approximately 400,000 distinct CDR3 sequences, and less than 25% are seen once. The top ten hold around 21% of the sample.

Taken from the germline V gene, the CDR1 and CDR2 loops are MGHRA and YSYEKL. V is clipped by 0 bases and J by 5 bases, and the sequence between their germline boundaries is 10 bases long. Spanning cysteine to phenylalanine, the CDR3 consists of 15 amino acids. Only the CDR3 region is kept as DNA, spanning 45 bases read in frame from base 1. This chain is built from TRBV4-1 and TRBJ1-4; no D gene can be assigned with confidence. This TCR was recovered from a female donor with Graves disease. The source material was peripheral blood mononuclear cells (PBMCs), sampled when the disease was refractory, from a patient treated with antithyroid drugs. CDR3 reads: CASSQEGRKNEKLFF. The nucleotide sequence reads as follows: TGCGCCAGCAGCCAAGAAGGCAGGAAGAATGAAAAACTGTTTTTT.